This T cell receptor beta chain was sequenced in a study of Ad26.COV2.S vaccination and SARS-CoV-2 variants. Across the whole study: Donor was one of the participants in the Ad26.COV2.S arm of the COV1001 trial. Once or twice, 56 days apart, Ad26.COV2.S was delivered intramuscularly.

A word on this clone: Its specificity is unknown.

The treatment: around 19 received Ad26.COV2.S at low or high dose, single or two shots; about 5 received placebo; per-sample allocation not given. Repertoires come from day 63 after the first vaccine or placebo injection. As its vector, the vaccine had Ad26, which expressed Wuhan-strain SARS-CoV-2 spike. In germline, CDR1 is MNHEY, CDR2 SMNVEV (reference sequence). Deletions cut 7 bases from V and 4 bases from J, with 23 bases between. The CDR3 has 16 residues. Regarding the study as a whole: Once vaccination had occurred, spike-specific CD8+ and CD4+ T cell responses reportedly showed substantial breadth.

This table comes from immunoSEQ multiplex PCR, and its TCRdb copy is limited to in-frame clones, with some not included. Of some 480,000 clones listed, around nine tenths are singletons. The clonotype was recovered from a person between 18 and 60 years old who received the Ad26.COV2.S COVID-19 vaccine or a placebo. The sequenced sample was peripheral blood, obtained in a trial of Ad26.COV2.S vaccine versus placebo. The rearrangement uses TRBV27 and TRBJ2-7; tentatively, D is TRBD2 (5 bases). The CDR3 DNA reads TGTGCCAGCAAATTCGGGGTGGGCTTGGAGGCATACGAGCAGTACTTC. Its translation: CASKFGVGLEAYEQYF.